This T cell receptor beta chain was recorded in a study of T cell responses to AZD1222 COVID-19 vaccine. To note about this clone: The target antigen is unknown.

Per germline, CDR1 MDHEN and CDR2 SYDVKM. The CDR3 has 17 residues. Unmatched junction bases numbered 9, after V lost 3 bases and J lost 5 bases. Study results and caveats: The span of vaccine-associated CD4 TCRs extended across spike, with dominance at 160-218 and 743-854. A mostly white British donor set with more females was recruited, and clonal diversity was possibly underestimated.

The repertoire was sequenced with immunoSEQ multiplex PCR; TCRdb's copy has only in-frame clones and lacks some. The sample contains about 130,000 clones, around 90% of which appear only once. The origin of this receptor is an adult in good health. The chain is built from TRBV28 and TRBJ1-5; the match to TRBD1 covers 11 bases. The specimen comprised peripheral blood, sampled on day 0 of AZD1222 vaccination. The CDR3 DNA follows: TGTGCCAGCAGTTTCGTTTTGGACAGGGGGCCCCATCAGCCCCAGCATTTT. Amino acids: CASSFVLDRGPHQPQHF.